These 10 T cell receptor beta chains came from one sample sequenced in a study of blood T cell repertoires in COVID-19. Libraries were prepared by immunoSEQ multiplex PCR; TCRdb keeps only in-frame clonotypes and omits some of them. Among 250,000 or so clones listed, 85% to 90% were seen once. The specimen sequenced was PBMCs or T cells enriched from blood (not recorded which). The receptors stem from a woman in her 30s with acute COVID-19.

The chain has TRBV27 and TRBJ2-1, with 9 bases aligning to TRBD1. Trimming cost V 0 bases and J 0 bases; bases outside gene matches: 6. The CDR3 sequence is 18 residues long. Germline V gene sequence: CDR1 MNHEY, CDR2 SMNVEV (reference sequence). This CDR3 reads CASSLSDRGPSSYNEQFF. The CDR3 nucleotides are TGTGCCAGCAGTTTATCGGACAGGGGTCCGAGCTCCTACAATGAGCAGTTCTTC.

The chain employs TRBV24-1 and TRBJ2-2; 11 nucleotides agree with TRBD1. Trimming removed 3 bases from V and 6 bases from J; junction bases left unmatched: 8. This CDR3 has 17 residues. Looked up from germline, CDR1 is KGHDR and CDR2 is SFDVKD. The DNA for the CDR3 is TGTGCCACCAGTGATCCTCCGGGACAGGGGGGCTCCGGGGAGCTGTTTTTT. Translating it yields CATSDPPGQGGSGELFF.

This chain joins TRBV7-8 and TRBJ2-5, with D possibly TRBD1 on 5 matching bases. V was pared by 6 bases and J by 2 bases, with 16 bases between. The CDR3 is 15 residues long. The V gene's germline CDR1 is SGHVS and CDR2 FQNEAQ. The chain's CDR3 is CASRKTGPPQETQYF. Here the CDR3 DNA reads TGTGCCAGCAGAAAAACAGGTCCCCCTCAAGAGACCCAGTACTTC.

The chain uses TRBV27 and TRBJ1-1; D possibly corresponds to TRBD1 (5 bases). V was cut by 5 bases and J by 1 base, with 14 bases left in between. Germline CDR1 MNHEY, CDR2 SMNVEV (reference sequence). CDR3 length equals 15 residues. CDR3 loop: CASSTLATGNTEAFF. The CDR3, as DNA: TGTGCCAGCAGTACCCTGGCTACAGGGAACACTGAAGCTTTCTTT.

This chain joins TRBV28 and TRBJ2-1; tentative D call: TRBD2 (5 bases). CDR1 MDHEN and CDR2 SYDVKM come from the germline V gene. The CDR3 contains 17 residues. Trimming pared 5 bases from V and 4 bases from J, leaving 21 bases between. CDR3 sequence: CASSPPFRAGEYNEQFF. The DNA for the CDR3 is TGTGCCAGCAGTCCCCCTTTTAGGGCGGGCGAGTACAATGAGCAGTTCTTC.

J is TRBJ2-2 and V is TRBV6-1; 9 nucleotides line up with TRBD2. This CDR3 spans 16 amino acids. V lost 4 bases and J lost 5; bases outside the gene matches: 8. Looked up from germline, CDR1 is MNHNS and CDR2 is SASEGT. The DNA of the CDR3 is TGTGCCAGCAGTGTGGGTAGCGGGAGTTTTACCGGGGAGCTGTTTTTT. Residues: CASSVGSGSFTGELFF.

V is TRBV30 and J is TRBJ1-5, with a weak D call TRBD1 (5 bases). V lost 4 bases, J lost 2 bases, and 24 bases lay in between. This CDR3 has 18 amino acids. Germline V lookup: CDR1 GTSNPN, CDR2 SVGIG (reference sequence). The CDR3, as DNA: TGTGCCTGGACTGAACAGCAGATGGGGGGGGAACGCAATCAGCCCCAGCATTTT. Amino acids: CAWTEQQMGGERNQPQHF.

V is TRBV28 and J is TRBJ2-7, with no clear D. Germline CDR1 and CDR2: MDHEN and SYDVKM. The CDR3 covers 12 residues. V lost 5 bases to trimming and J lost 2 bases, with 7 bases between them. The CDR3 spells CASSLIAYEQYF. CDR3 bases: TGTGCCAGCAGTCTCATAGCCTACGAGCAGTACTTC.

This clone was found once. The rearrangement joins TRBV30 to TRBJ1-5; D remains ambiguous. Trimming removed 3 bases from V and 9 bases from J, with 15 bases in between. This CDR3 comprises 13 residues. Germline V gives CDR1 GTSNPN, CDR2 SVGIG (reference sequence). For the CDR3, the DNA is TGTGCCTGGAGCCCCCCCTCCGCGGGGCCCCAGCATTTT. Residues: CAWSPPSAGPQHF.

The chain carries TRBV6-5 and TRBJ2-2; D gene ambiguous. V was trimmed by 2 bases and J by 3 bases, leaving 4 bases between them. Germline values: CDR1 MNHEY, CDR2 SVGAGI. The CDR3 runs 13 residues. CDR3 in DNA: TGTGCCAGCAGTTACCGGGACACCGGGGAGCTGTTTTTT. It translates to CASSYRDTGELFF.